The rows below give T cell receptor beta chains drawn from one sample of a study of T cell responses to AZD1222 COVID-19 vaccine. Measured with immunoSEQ multiplex PCR; TCRdb has only the in-frame clones, and not every one. Of some 150,000 clones listed, 75% to 95% were seen once; the top ten hold approximately 3%. The sample here was peripheral blood, taken on day 0 of MenACWY control vaccination. All receptors derive from an adult in good health. Each CDR3 is given with its conserved first and last residue. Fields, in order: CDR3 length, J gene, V gene, clone size, CDR3 protein. Rows give clone size only sometimes, using once, few, many, or a class for an expanded clone.

len: 18; j_gene: TRBJ2-3; v_gene: TRBV27; abundance: -; CDR3aa: CASSPTRLLSGGGDTQYF
len: 15; j_gene: TRBJ2-7; v_gene: TRBV5-1; abundance: few; CDR3aa: CASSLGSSGAYEQYF
len: 15; j_gene: TRBJ2-1; v_gene: TRBV7-2; abundance: -; CDR3aa: CASSLGYGYLNEQFF
len: 13; j_gene: TRBJ2-3; v_gene: TRBV18; abundance: -; CDR3aa: CASSPPGTDTQYF
len: 13; j_gene: TRBJ1-1; v_gene: TRBV9; abundance: -; CDR3aa: CASSQGGYTEAFF
len: 13; j_gene: TRBJ1-2; v_gene: TRBV28; abundance: -; CDR3aa: CASSLNRGRGYTF
len: 11; j_gene: TRBJ2-7; v_gene: TRBV20-1; abundance: -; CDR3aa: CSASGFYEQYF
len: 14; j_gene: TRBJ1-4; v_gene: TRBV3-1/TRBV3-2; abundance: -; CDR3aa: CASSLQGFNEKLFF
len: 13; j_gene: TRBJ2-1; v_gene: TRBV6-2/TRBV6-3; abundance: -; CDR3aa: CASSPTTGLAQFF
len: 15; j_gene: TRBJ2-5; v_gene: TRBV24-1; abundance: -; CDR3aa: CATSDASGRQETQYF
len: 13; j_gene: TRBJ1-1; v_gene: TRBV5-1; abundance: -; CDR3aa: CASSFRLNTEAFF
len: 14; j_gene: TRBJ2-5; v_gene: TRBV7-9; abundance: -; CDR3aa: CASRDRLYQETQYF
len: 12; j_gene: TRBJ2-1; v_gene: TRBV9; abundance: few; CDR3aa: CASSGRASEQFF
len: 17; j_gene: TRBJ1-5; v_gene: TRBV7-2; abundance: -; CDR3aa: CASSSRSVRDVSQPQHF
len: 16; j_gene: TRBJ2-2; v_gene: TRBV18; abundance: once; CDR3aa: CASSSTVAGDTGELFF
len: 14; j_gene: TRBJ1-6; v_gene: TRBV7-3; abundance: -; CDR3aa: CASSLNRGDSPLHF
len: 16; j_gene: TRBJ2-1; v_gene: TRBV6-4; abundance: -; CDR3aa: CASSPLAGGGDNEQFF
len: 12; j_gene: TRBJ1-2; v_gene: TRBV3-1/TRBV3-2; abundance: -; CDR3aa: CASSQGVSGYTF
len: 13; j_gene: TRBJ1-2; v_gene: TRBV27; abundance: -; CDR3aa: CASSGRQGYGYTF
len: 14; j_gene: TRBJ1-4; v_gene: TRBV7-2; abundance: -; CDR3aa: CASSLRGVNEKLFF
len: 15; j_gene: TRBJ1-3; v_gene: TRBV3-1/TRBV3-2; abundance: -; CDR3aa: CASSPGAHSGNTIYF
len: 15; j_gene: TRBJ1-1; v_gene: TRBV7-9; abundance: -; CDR3aa: CASSWGTGGRTEAFF
len: 13; j_gene: TRBJ1-1; v_gene: TRBV12-3/TRBV12-4; abundance: once; CDR3aa: CASSFTRNTEAFF